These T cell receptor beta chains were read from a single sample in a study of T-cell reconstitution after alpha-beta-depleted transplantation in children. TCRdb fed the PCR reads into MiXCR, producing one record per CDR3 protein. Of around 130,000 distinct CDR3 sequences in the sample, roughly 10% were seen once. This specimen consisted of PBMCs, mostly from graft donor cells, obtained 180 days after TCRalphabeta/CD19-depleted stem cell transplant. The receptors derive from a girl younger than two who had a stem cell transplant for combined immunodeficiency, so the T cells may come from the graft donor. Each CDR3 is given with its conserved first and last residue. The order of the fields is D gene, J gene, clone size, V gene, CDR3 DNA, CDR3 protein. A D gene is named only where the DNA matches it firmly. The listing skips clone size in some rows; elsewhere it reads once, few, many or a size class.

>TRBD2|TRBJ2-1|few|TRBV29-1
TGCAGCGTCCGCTACGGAGGAAGCGGGGGTGGTGGGTTCTTC
CSVRYGGSGGGGFF
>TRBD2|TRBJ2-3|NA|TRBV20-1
TGCAGTGCTAGAGAAGCGGGGGGGGGGACGCAGTATTTT
CSAREAGGGTQYF
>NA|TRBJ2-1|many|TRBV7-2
TGTGCCAGCAGCTTAGCGGGAGGTGACAATGAGCAGTTCTTC
CASSLAGGDNEQFF
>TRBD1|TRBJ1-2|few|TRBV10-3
TGTGCCATCAGCGACGGGACAGGGGCTAACTATGGCTACACCTTC
CAISDGTGANYGYTF
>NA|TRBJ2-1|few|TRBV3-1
TGTGCCAGCAGCCAGGGAGCGGGACACTACAATGAGCAGTTCTTC
CASSQGAGHYNEQFF
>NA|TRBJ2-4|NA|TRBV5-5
TGTGCCAGCAGCCCCCCCTCTCCAAACATTCAGTACTTC
CASSPPSPNIQYF
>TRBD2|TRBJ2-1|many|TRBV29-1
TGCAGCGTCCATCTGGGACTAGCGGGCGCGCCCGGTACCTACAATGAGCAGTTCTTC
CSVHLGLAGAPGTYNEQFF
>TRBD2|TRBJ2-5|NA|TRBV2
TGTGCCAGCAGCCTCCTAGCGGGGGTAGGAGAGACCCAGTACTTC
CASSLLAGVGETQYF
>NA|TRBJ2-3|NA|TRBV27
TGTGCCAGCAGTTTATATGGGACACGCACAGATACGCAGTATTTT
CASSLYGTRTDTQYF
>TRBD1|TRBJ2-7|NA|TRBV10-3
TGTGCCATCAGTGATCTCGGACAGGGGGCTTCCTACGAGCAGTACTTC
CAISDLGQGASYEQYF
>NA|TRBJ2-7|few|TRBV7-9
TGTGCCAGCAGCTTAGTCCCGGGGGAGCAGTACTTC
CASSLVPGEQYF
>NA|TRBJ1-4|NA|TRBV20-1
TGCAGTGCTAGATACCGCGGCGAAAAACTGTTTTTT
CSARYRGEKLFF
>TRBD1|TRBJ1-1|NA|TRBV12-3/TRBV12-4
TGTGCCAGCAGTTACGACAGGGTCGGGGCTTTCTTT
CASSYDRVGAFF
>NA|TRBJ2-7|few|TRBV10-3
TGTGCCATCAGTGACCCTCAGGGAAACTACGAGCAGTACTTC
CAISDPQGNYEQYF
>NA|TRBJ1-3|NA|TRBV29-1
TGCAGCGTTTTGCCCGGCTCTGGAAACACCATATATTTT
CSVLPGSGNTIYF
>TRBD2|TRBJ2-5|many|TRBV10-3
TGTGCCACCGAGACTAGCGGGGAAGAGACCCAGTACTTC
CATETSGEETQYF
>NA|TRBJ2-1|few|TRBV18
TGTGCCAGCTCACCGCTAGCGAACTACAATGAGCAGTTCTTC
CASSPLANYNEQFF
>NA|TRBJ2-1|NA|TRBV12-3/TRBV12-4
TGTGCCAGCAGTTTAGGGGGCGGCACCAATGAGCAGTTCTTC
CASSLGGGTNEQFF
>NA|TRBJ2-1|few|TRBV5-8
TGTGCCAGCAGCATAAGTCTGGATTTTAGCTCCTACAATGAGCAGTTCTTC
CASSISLDFSSYNEQFF
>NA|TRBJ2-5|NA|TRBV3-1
TGTGCCAGCAGCCAGTTCCTAGGAGGAGAGACCCAGTACTTC
CASSQFLGGETQYF
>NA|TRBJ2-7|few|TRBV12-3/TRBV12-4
TGTGCCAGCAGCTTGGACATCCTCTACGAGCAGTACTTC
CASSLDILYEQYF
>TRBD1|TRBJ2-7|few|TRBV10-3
TGTGCCATCAGTGACCCTGGACAGGGGGCATCCTACGAGCAGTACTTC
CAISDPGQGASYEQYF
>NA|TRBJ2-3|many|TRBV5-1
TGCGCCAGCAGTTGGCTGAGTTCTGGTGGCACAGATACGCAGTATTTT
CASSWLSSGGTDTQYF
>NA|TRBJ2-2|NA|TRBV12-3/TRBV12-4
TGTGCCAGCAGGACCCAAGGGTCAGGAGCCACCGGGGAGCTGTTTTTT
CASRTQGSGATGELFF
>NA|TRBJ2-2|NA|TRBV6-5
TGTGCCAGCAGTTACCAGGGGAACACCGGGGAGCTGTTTTTT
CASSYQGNTGELFF
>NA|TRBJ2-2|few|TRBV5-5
TGTGCCAGCAGCTTGGTTGGGGGCAACACCGGGGAGCTGTTTTTT
CASSLVGGNTGELFF
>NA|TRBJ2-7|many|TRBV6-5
TGTGCCAGCAGCAACAGGGTCCACGAGCAGTACTTC
CASSNRVHEQYF